This note documents a single T cell receptor (beta chain) sequence. Its specificity is unknown. The data derive from a study of T cell responses to AZD1222 COVID-19 vaccine. Study details: Samples with a second dose at about 4 or about 12 weeks were pooled together.

Study-wide points: Repertoire sampling was restricted to post-peak T cell response timepoints.

The repertoire was sequenced with immunoSEQ multiplex PCR; TCRdb's copy has only in-frame clones and lacks some. Here the sample spans 90,000 to 140,000 clones, 88% being singletons. This CDR3 has 13 residues. Germline V gene sequence: CDR1 LNHDA, CDR2 SQIVND (reference sequence). Between the trimmed V and J ends, which lost 4 bases and 4 bases, there was a span of 8 bases. This TCR was recovered from an adult in good health. The rearrangement joins TRBV19 to TRBJ1-3; perhaps TRBD1 as D (6 bases). The sequences come from peripheral blood, collected on day 0 of AZD1222 vaccination. The CDR3 DNA is TGTGCCAGTAGTAGGACAGACGGAAACACCATATATTTT. It yields the protein CASSRTDGNTIYF.